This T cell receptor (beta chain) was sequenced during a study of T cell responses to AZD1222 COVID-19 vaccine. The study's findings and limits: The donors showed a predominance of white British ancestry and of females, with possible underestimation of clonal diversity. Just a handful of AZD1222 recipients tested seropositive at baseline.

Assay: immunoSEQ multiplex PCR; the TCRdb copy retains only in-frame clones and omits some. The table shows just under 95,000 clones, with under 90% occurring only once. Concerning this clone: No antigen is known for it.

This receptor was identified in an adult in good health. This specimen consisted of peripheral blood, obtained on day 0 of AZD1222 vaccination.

CDR3: CASSPDQGYGYTF. CDR3 nucleotides: TGTGCCAGCAGCCCTGACCAGGGTTACGGCTACACCTTC. This chain connects TRBV9 to TRBJ1-2, with D maybe TRBD1 (5 bases). Germline CDR1 SGDLS, CDR2 YYNGEE. V lost 4 bases and J lost 8, with 15 bases in between. The CDR3 length is 13 residues.